This T cell receptor (beta chain) stems from a study of blood T cell repertoires in COVID-19 (TCRdb year 2020). Concerning the study at large: Samples from collaborators originated in the United States, Italy and Spain and spanned both the acute and convalescent phases of COVID-19. The prospective study material was composed of cDNA or gDNA derived from T cells, B-cell-depleted T cells, or PBMCs. The dataset comprised deeply sampled blood TCRbeta repertoires from subjects exposed to, actively infected with, or recovered from COVID-19. The repertoires were released in a freely available public database intended as a resource for research on the immune response to SARS-CoV-2. The samples were drawn from the first 160 participants of the ongoing ImmuneRACE study and from 1,200 or so subjects provided by 6 global collaborators. The sample metadata nearly always contained a de-identified subject ID, COVID-19 status, age in years and sex. Where HLA class I and class II types were available, the types were taken from metadata supplied by the sample provider, not from assay-based typing.

As regards this clone: The antigen this receptor binds is unknown. No much larger clone is present one base from it, and per-base qualities are unavailable.

TCRbeta CDR3 regions were amplified from genomic DNA by means of the immunoSEQ Assay, a bias-controlled multiplex PCR. In the paper's pipeline: The number of nucleated cells in each sample was estimated from the amplification of reference gene primers within the assay. To quantify the absolute abundance of each unique TCRbeta CDR3 rearrangement, sequence reads were collapsed and filtered. For each sample, productive Simpson clonality was calculated by taking the square root of Simpson's diversity index across productive rearrangements. Entries here come from immuneACCESS through TCRdb and include only in-frame sequences with V and J called. Some clones fail to appear in such tables; in the studies checked, an unresolved V gene covers under half of the shortfall, and the cause of the remainder is unknown. That table gives V, J and clone size, and the DNA gave D and trimming. For this sample there are approximately 150,000 clones; approximately 91% appear just once. The ten top clones hold approximately 5% of the sample.

One collaborating source in Seattle enrolled patients during active infection and followed them longitudinally through the course of disease. Collaborating institutions collected whole blood in K2EDTA tubes following their own protocols. For TCRbeta analysis, collaborators shipped samples in one of three forms: frozen whole blood, isolated PBMCs, or DNA extracted from either of those sample types. The paper as a whole reports these results and caveats: Clinical and demographic metadata were provided uncurated, with the amount varying by source and participant.

Sequencing input: peripheral blood. The sequence was obtained from a man between 18 and 35 years old with COVID-19, enrolled during active disease.

The nucleotides are TGTGCCAGCAGCTTAGGGCTAGCGGGAGGAGTTAGGTATTTT. This codes for CASSLGLAGGVRYF. This chain is built from TRBV7-2 and TRBJ2-3, and 11 bases in between align with TRBD2. The CDR3 sequence holds 14 residues, the cysteine and phenylalanine included. This entry keeps only the CDR3 DNA: 42 bases, framed from base 1. In the germline V gene, CDR1 corresponds to SGHTA and CDR2 to FQGNSA. V is trimmed back by 1 base and J by 14 bases, and the junction contains 8 bases that no gene match accounts for.